The clone carrying this TCR beta chain occurred many times. Total RNA amounting to roughly 0.5 ug was the source from which TCR beta cDNA was made with a constant-region primer. A slightly modified ARM-PCR protocol with three nested multiplex PCR rounds produced these TCR beta libraries. MiXCR, run by TCRdb on the multiplex PCR reads, gives a single entry per CDR3 protein. The sample includes approximately 120,000 distinct CDR3 sequences, approximately 64% of them seen just once. The sample originates from a study of tumor-infiltrating lymphocytes in primary liver carcinoma. Both RNA and DNA were isolated together from about 19-30 mg of bulk tissue that had not been sorted. Five separate regions of each tumor underwent sampling. Sequenced material: liver tumor tissue from sampling region 3. Specified subset: tumor region T3, left-lateral pole. The receptor was derived from a woman aged 55-69 years with primary liver carcinoma and hepatitis B virus infection.

CDR3 in DNA: TGCAGCGTTGACAGGAACTATGGCTACACCTTC. Amino acid sequence: CSVDRNYGYTF. The rearrangement uses TRBV29-1 and TRBJ1-2; D not certain. Germline values: CDR1 SQVTM, CDR2 ANQGSEA. V was pared by 3 bases and J by 2 bases, with 4 bases between. This CDR3 is 11 amino acids long.